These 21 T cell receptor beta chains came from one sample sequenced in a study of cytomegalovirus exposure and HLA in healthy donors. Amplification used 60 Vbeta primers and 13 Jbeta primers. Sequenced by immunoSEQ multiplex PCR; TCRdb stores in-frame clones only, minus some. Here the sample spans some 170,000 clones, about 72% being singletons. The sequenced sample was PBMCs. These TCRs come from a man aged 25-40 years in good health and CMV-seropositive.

The CDR3 DNA reads TGTGCCAGCAGCCAAACGGGACAGGGAAACACCGGGGAGCTGTTTTTT. This codes for CASSQTGQGNTGELFF. The rearrangement joins TRBV14 to TRBJ2-2; 9 nucleotides agree with TRBD1. After removal of 2 bases from V and 2 bases from J, the junction contained 3 bases not matched to a gene. The CDR3 length is 16 residues. Per germline, CDR1 SGHDN and CDR2 FVKESK.

In DNA, the CDR3 is TGCGCCAGCAGCCTCGGACTAGCGGATGAGCAGTTCTTC. It yields the protein CASSLGLADEQFF. This chain uses TRBV4-1 with TRBJ2-1, with 10 bases aligning to TRBD2. CDR3 length: 13 amino acids. Germline V gene data show CDR1 as MGHRA and CDR2 as YSYEKL. The trim removed 4 bases at V and 8 bases at J, leaving 2 bases unmatched.

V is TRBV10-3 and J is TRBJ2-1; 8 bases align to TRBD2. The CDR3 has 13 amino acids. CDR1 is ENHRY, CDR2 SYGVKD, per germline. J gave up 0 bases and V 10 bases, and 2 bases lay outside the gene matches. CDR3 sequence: CATSGSSYNEQFF. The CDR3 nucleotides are TGTGCCACGAGCGGGAGCTCCTACAATGAGCAGTTCTTC.

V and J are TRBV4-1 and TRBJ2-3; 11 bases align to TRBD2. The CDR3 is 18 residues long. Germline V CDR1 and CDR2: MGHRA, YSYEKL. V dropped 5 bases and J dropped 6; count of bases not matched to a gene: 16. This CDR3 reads CASSKGALGLAGVDTQYF. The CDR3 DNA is TGCGCCAGCAGCAAAGGGGCTTTAGGACTAGCGGGTGTTGATACGCAGTATTTT.

DNA of the CDR3: TGTGCTAGTGTTCCTGACAGGGGGGGCAATCAGCCCCAGCATTTT. This sequence encodes CASVPDRGGNQPQHF. The rearrangement links TRBV12-5 to TRBJ1-5, with 9 positions matching TRBD1. The CDR3 sequence is 15 residues long. With V trimmed by 7 bases and J by 2 bases, 6 bases remained unmatched. Germline loops: CDR1 LGHNT, CDR2 FRNRAP.

The CDR3: CASSQGLDQPQHF. The CDR3, as DNA: TGCGCCAGCAGCCAAGGACTCGATCAGCCCCAGCATTTT. This chain uses TRBV4-1 with TRBJ1-5; D ambiguous. Germline V gene lookup returns CDR1 MGHRA and CDR2 YSYEKL. This CDR3 is 13 amino acids long. Trimming shortened V by 1 base and J by 5 bases, and 6 bases separated the two germline ends.

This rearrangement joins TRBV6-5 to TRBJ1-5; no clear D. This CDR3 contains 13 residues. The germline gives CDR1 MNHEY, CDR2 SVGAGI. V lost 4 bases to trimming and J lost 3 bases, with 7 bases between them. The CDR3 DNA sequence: TGTGCCAGCAGTTGGAGGTACAATCAGCCCCAGCATTTT. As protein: CASSWRYNQPQHF.

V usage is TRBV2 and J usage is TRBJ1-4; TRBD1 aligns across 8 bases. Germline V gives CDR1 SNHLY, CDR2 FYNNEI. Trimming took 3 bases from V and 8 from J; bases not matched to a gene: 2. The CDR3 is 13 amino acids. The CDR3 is CASSEDRVEKLFF. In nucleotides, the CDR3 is TGTGCCAGCAGTGAGGACAGGGTCGAAAAACTGTTTTTT.

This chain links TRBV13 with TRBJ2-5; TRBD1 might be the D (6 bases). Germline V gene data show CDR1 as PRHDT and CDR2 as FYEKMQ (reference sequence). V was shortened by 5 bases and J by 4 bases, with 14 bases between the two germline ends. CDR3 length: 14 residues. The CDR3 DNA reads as TGTGCCAGCAGCAGGGGACACCTGGGAGAGACCCAGTACTTC. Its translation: CASSRGHLGETQYF.

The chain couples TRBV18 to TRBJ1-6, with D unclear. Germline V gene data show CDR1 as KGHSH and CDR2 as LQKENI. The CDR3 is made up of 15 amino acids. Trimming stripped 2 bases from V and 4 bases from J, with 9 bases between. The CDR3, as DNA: TGTGCCAGCTCACCAAGGCAACAGTATAATTCACCCCTCCACTTT. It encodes CASSPRQQYNSPLHF.

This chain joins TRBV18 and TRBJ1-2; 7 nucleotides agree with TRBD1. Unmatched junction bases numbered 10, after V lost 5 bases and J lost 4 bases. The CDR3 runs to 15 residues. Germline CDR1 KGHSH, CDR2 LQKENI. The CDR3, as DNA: TGTGCCAGCTCAAAAGACAGGGTTTCGTCCTATGGCTACACCTTC. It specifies CASSKDRVSSYGYTF.

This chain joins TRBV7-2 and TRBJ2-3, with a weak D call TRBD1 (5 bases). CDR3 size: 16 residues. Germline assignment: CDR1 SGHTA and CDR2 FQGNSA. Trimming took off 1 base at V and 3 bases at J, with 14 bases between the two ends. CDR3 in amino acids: CASSLGLGRATDTQYF. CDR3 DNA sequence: TGTGCCAGCAGCTTAGGTCTGGGCAGGGCAACAGATACGCAGTATTTT. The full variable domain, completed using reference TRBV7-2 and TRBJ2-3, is GAGVSQSPSNKVTEKGKDVELRCDPISGHTALYWYRQSLGQGLEFLIYFQGNSAPDKSGLPSDRFSAERTGGSVSTLTIQRTQQEDSAVYLCASSLGLGRATDTQYFGPGTRLTVL.

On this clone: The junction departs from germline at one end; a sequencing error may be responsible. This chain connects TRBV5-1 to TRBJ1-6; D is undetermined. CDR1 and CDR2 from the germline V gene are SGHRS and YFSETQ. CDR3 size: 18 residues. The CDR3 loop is CVSSLVTGDGTYNSPLHF. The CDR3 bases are TGCGTCAGCAGCTTGGTGACGGGAGACGGGACCTATAATTCACCCCTCCACTTT.

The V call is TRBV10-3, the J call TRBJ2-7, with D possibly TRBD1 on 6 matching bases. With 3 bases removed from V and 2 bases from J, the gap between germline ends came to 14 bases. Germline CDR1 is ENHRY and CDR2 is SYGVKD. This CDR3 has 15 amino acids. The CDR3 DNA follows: TGTGCCATCAGTGATAGCCAGGGGTTCCCCTACGAGCAGTACTTC. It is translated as CAISDSQGFPYEQYF.

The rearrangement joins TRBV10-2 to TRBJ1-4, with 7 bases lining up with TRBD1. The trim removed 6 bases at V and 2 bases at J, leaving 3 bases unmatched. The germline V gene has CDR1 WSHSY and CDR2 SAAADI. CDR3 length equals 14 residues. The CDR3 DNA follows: TGCGCCAGCAGAGACAGGGCCACTAATGAAAAACTGTTTTTT. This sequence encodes CASRDRATNEKLFF.

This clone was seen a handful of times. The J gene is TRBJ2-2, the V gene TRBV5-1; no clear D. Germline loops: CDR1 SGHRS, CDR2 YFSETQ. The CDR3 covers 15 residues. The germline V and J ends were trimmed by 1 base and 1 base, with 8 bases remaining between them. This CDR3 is CASSLHTENTGELFF. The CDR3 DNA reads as TGCGCCAGCAGCTTGCATACAGAGAACACCGGGGAGCTGTTTTTT.

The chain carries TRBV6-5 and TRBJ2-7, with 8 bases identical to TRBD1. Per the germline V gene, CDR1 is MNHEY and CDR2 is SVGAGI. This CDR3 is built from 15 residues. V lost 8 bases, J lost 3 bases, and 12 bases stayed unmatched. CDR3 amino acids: CASLGLGQGHYEQYF. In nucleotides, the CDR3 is TGTGCCAGCCTCGGGCTCGGACAGGGACACTACGAGCAGTACTTC.

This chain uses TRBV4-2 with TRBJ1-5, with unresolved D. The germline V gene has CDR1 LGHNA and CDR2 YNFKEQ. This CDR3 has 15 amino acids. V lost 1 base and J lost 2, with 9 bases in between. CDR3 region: CASSQAEFGNQPQHF. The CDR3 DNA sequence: TGTGCCAGCAGCCAAGCAGAATTCGGCAATCAGCCCCAGCATTTT.

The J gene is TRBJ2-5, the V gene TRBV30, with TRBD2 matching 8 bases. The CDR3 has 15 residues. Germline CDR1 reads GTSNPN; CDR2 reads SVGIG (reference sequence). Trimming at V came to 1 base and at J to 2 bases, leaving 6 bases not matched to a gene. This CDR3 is CAWSGYSGNQETQYF. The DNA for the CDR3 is TGTGCCTGGAGTGGATATAGCGGGAATCAAGAGACCCAGTACTTC.

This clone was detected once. CDR3 sequence reads: CAWSQGLGTEAFF. In nucleotides, the CDR3 is TGTGCCTGGAGTCAGGGATTGGGCACTGAAGCTTTCTTT. The rearrangement links TRBV30 to TRBJ1-1; possible D gene TRBD1, 5 bases. The CDR3 is 13 amino acids. The V and J ends lost 2 bases and 4 bases respectively, with 11 bases between them. Germline loops: CDR1 GTSNPN, CDR2 SVGIG (reference sequence).

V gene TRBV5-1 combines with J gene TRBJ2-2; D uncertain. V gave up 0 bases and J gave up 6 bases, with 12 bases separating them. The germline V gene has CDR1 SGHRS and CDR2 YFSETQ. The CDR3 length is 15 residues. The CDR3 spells CASSLAASRPGELFF. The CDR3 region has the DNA TGCGCCAGCAGCTTGGCGGCTAGTCGGCCCGGGGAGCTGTTTTTT.